This TCR beta chain is from a study of T cell repertoires in cytomegalovirus infection. In its sample, this clonotype was seen many times. The antigen is unknown. Study-level findings and limits: CMV carriers having the relevant HLA were flagged by cumulative public TCR beta family frequency.

TCRdb processed the reads anew with MiXCR; each CDR3 protein has one entry. The sample carries 150,000 to 200,000 distinct CDR3 sequences, approximately 20% recorded once. This CDR3 has 12 residues. Trimming removed 5 bases at V and 5 bases at J, with 10 bases between. Germline V gene sequence: CDR1 SGHTA, CDR2 FQGNSA. The material sequenced was PBMCs. J is TRBJ2-7 and V is TRBV7-2; D not resolved. This clonotype originated in a human donor in good health (CMV status not recorded). Some clones in this sample may be carry-over from other donors' samples. CDR3 DNA sequence: TGTGCCAGCAGCAGGACCTGGGACGAGCAGTACTTC. As protein: CASSRTWDEQYF. The whole variable domain, remainder taken from reference TRBV7-2 and TRBJ2-7, is GAGVSQSPSNKVTEKGKDVELRCDPISGHTALYWYRQSLGQGLEFLIYFQGNSAPDKSGLPSDRFSAERTGGSVSTLTIQRTQQEDSAVYLCASSRTWDEQYFGPGTRLTVT.